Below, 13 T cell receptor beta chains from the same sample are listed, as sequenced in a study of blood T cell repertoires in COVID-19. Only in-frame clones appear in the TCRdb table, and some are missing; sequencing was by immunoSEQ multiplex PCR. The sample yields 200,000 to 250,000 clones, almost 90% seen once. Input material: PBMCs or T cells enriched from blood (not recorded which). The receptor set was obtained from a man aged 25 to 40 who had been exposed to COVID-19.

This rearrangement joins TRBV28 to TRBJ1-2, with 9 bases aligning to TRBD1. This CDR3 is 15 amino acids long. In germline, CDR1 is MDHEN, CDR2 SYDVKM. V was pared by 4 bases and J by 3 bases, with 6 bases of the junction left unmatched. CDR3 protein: CASSSTGGGDYGYTF. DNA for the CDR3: TGTGCCAGCAGTTCCACAGGGGGCGGCGACTATGGCTACACCTTC.

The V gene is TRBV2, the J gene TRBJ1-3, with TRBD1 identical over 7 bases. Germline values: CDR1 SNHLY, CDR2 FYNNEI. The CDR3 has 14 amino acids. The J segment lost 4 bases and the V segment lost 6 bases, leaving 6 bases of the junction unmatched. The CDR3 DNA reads TGTGCCAGCAGATATGGGACAGACGGAAACACCATATATTTT. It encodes CASRYGTDGNTIYF.

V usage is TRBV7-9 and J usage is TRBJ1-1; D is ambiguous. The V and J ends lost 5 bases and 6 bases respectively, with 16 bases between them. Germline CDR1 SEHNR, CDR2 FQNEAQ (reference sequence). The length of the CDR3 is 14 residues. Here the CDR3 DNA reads TGTGCCAGCAGCCCAACGAGGCAGCTTGCTGAAGCTTTCTTT. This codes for CASSPTRQLAEAFF.

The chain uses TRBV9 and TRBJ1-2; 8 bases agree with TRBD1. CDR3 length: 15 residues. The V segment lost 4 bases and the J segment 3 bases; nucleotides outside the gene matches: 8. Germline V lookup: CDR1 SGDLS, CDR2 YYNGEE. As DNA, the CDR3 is TGTGCCAGCAGCCCCTATTTGACAGGGGACTATGGCTACACCTTC. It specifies CASSPYLTGDYGYTF.

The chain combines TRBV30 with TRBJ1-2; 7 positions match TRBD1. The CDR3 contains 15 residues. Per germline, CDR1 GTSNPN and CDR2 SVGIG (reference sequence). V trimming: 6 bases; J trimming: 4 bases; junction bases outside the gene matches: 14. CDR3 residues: CACSAEPGGFYGYTF. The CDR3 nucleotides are TGTGCCTGCTCCGCCGAGCCAGGGGGATTCTATGGCTACACCTTC.

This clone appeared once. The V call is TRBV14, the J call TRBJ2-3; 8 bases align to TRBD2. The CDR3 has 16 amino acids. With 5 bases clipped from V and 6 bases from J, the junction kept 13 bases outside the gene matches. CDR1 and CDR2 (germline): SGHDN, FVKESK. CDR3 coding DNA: TGTGCCAGCAGCATCTTAGCGGGGCCTGTCCCGGATACGCAGTATTTT. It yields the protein CASSILAGPVPDTQYF. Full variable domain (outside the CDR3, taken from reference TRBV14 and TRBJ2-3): EAGVTQFPSHSVIEKGQTVTLRCDPISGHDNLYWYRRVMGKEIKFLLHFVKESKQDESGMPNNRFLAERTGGTYSTLKVQPAELEDSGVYFCASSILAGPVPDTQYFGPGTRLTVL.

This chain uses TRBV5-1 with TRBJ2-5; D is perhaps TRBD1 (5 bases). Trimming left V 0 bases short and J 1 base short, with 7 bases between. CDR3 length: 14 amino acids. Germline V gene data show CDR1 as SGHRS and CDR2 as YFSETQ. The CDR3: CASSLGGSQETQYF. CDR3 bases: TGCGCCAGCAGCTTGGGGGGCAGCCAAGAGACCCAGTACTTC.

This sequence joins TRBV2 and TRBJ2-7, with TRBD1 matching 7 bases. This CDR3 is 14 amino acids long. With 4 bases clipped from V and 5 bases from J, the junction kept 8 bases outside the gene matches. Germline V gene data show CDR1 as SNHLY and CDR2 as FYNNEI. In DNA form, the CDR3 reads TGTGCCAGCAGTGGATTGACAGGGCTCCACGAGCAGTACTTC. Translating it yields CASSGLTGLHEQYF.

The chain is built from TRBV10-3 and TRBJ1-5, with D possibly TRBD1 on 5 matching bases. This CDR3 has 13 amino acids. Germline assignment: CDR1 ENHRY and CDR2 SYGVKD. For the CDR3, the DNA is TGTGCGAGAGAGAGAAAGGGGTGTCAGCCCCAGCATTTT. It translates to CARERKGCQPQHF.

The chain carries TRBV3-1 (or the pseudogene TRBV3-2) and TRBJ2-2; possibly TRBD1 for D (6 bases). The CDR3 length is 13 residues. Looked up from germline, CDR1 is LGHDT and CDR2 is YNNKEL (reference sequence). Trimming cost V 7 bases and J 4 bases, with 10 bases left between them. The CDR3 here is CASNSGVTGELFF. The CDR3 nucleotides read TGTGCCAGCAACTCAGGGGTCACCGGGGAGCTGTTTTTT.

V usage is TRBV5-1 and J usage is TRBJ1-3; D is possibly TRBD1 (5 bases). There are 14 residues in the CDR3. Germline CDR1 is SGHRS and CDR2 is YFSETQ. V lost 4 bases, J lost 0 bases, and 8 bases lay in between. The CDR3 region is CASSMDTSGNTIYF. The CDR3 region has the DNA TGCGCCAGCAGCATGGACACCTCTGGAAACACCATATATTTT.

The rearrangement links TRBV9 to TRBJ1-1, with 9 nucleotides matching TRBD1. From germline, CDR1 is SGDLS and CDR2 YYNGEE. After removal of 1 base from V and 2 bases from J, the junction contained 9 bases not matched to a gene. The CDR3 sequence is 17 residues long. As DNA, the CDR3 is TGTGCCAGCAGCGTATCCGTGGGACAGGGACCTAACACTGAAGCTTTCTTT. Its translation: CASSVSVGQGPNTEAFF.

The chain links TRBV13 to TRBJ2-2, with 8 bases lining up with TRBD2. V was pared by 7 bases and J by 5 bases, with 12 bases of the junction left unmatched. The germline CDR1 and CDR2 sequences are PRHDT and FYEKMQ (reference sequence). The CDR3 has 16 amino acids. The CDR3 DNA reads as TGTGCCAGCACCTCCTATCCTAGCGGGCCTACCGGGGAGCTGTTTTTT. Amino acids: CASTSYPSGPTGELFF.